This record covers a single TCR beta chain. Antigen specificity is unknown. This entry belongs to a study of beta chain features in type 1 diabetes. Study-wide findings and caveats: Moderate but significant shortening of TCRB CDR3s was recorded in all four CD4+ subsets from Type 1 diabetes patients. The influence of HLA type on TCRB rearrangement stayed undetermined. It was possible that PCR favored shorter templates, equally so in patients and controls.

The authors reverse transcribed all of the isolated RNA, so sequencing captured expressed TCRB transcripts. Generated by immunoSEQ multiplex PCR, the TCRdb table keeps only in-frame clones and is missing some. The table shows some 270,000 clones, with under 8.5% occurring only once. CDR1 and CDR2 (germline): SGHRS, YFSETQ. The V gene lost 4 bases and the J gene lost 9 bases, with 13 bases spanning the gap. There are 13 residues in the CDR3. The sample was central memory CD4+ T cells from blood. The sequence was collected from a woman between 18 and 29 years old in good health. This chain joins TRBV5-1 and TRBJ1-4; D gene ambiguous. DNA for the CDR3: TGCGCCAGCAGCGAGATCGGTAGTAAAAAACTGTTTTTT. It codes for CASSEIGSKKLFF.